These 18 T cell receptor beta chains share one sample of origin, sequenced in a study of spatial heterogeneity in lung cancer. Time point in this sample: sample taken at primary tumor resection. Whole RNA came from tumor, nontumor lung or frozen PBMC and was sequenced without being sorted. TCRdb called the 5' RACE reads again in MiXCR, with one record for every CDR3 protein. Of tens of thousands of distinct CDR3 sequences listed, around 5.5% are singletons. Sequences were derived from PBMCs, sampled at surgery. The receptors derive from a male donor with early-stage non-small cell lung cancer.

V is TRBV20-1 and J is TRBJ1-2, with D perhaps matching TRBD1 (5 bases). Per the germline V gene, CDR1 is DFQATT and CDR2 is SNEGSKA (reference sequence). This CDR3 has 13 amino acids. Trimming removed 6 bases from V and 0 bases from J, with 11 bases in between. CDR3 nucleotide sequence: TGCAGTGCAACAGGCTCACCTAACTATGGCTACACCTTC. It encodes CSATGSPNYGYTF.

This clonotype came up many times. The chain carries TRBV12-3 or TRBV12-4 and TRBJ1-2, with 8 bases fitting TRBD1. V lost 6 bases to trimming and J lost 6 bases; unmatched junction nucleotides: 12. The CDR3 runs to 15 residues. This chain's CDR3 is CASSSLRTGNNGYTF. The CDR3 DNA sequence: TGTGCCAGCAGCAGTCTTCGGACAGGGAACAATGGCTACACCTTC.

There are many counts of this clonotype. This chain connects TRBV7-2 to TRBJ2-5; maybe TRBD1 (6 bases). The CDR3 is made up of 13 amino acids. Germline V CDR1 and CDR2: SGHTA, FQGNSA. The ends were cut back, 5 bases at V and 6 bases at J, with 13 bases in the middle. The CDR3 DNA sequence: TGTGCCAGCAGCACAGGGACGGTGAAGACCCAGTACTTC. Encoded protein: CASSTGTVKTQYF.

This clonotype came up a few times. The CDR3 sequence is CASTLLAGGPNEQFF. In nucleotides, the CDR3 is TGTGCCAGCACCTTACTAGCGGGGGGGCCTAATGAGCAGTTCTTC. The rearrangement uses TRBV28 and TRBJ2-1; 13 nucleotides line up with TRBD2. Germline CDR1 is MDHEN and CDR2 is SYDVKM. The CDR3 totals 15 residues. The junction had 7 bases not matched to a gene; V was cut back by 7 bases and J by 7 bases.

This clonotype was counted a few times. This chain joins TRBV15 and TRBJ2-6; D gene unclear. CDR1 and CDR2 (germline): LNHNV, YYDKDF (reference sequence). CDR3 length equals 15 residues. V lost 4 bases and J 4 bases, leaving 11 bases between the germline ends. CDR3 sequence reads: CATSKVGDGANVLTF. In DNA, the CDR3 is TGTGCCACCAGCAAGGTGGGCGACGGGGCCAACGTCCTGACTTTC.

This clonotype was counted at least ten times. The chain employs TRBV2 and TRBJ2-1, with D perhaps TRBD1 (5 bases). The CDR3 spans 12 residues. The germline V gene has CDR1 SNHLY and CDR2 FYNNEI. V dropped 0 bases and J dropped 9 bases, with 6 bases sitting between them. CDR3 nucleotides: TGTGCCAGCAGTGAAGCAGGGGCTGAGCAGTTCTTC. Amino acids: CASSEAGAEQFF.

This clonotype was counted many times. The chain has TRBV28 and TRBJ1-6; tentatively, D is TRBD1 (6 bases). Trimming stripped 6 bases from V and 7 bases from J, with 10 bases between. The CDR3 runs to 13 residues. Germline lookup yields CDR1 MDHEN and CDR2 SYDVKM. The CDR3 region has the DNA TGTGCCAGCAGGAGACAGGTGAATTCACCCCTCCACTTT. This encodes CASRRQVNSPLHF.

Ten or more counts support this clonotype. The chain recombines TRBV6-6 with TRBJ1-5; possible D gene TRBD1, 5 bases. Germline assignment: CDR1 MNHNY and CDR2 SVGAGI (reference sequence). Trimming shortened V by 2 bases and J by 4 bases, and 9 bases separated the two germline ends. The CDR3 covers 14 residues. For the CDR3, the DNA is TGTGCCAGCAGTTACCTCGACAGAAATCAGCCCCAGCATTTT. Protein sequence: CASSYLDRNQPQHF.

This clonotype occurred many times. In DNA, the CDR3 is TGTGCCAGCAGTGAAGCTCGACAGAGCAATCAGCCCCAGCATTTT. This encodes CASSEARQSNQPQHF. V is TRBV6-1 and J is TRBJ1-5, with D possibly TRBD1 on 5 matching bases. The V and J ends lost 0 bases and 1 base respectively, with 7 bases between them. The germline CDR1 and CDR2 sequences are MNHNS and SASEGT. The CDR3 has 15 residues.

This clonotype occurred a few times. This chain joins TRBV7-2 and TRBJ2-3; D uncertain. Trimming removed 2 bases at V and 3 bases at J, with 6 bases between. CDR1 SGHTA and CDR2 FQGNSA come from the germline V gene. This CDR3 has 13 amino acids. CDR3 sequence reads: CASSLFETDTQYF. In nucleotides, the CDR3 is TGTGCCAGCAGCTTATTTGAGACAGATACGCAGTATTTT.

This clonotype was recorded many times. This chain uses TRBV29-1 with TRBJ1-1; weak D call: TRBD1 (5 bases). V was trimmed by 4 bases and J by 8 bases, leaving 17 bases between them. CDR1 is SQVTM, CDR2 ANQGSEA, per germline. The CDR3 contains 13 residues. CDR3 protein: CSVGRGLTAEAFF. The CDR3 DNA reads TGCAGCGTTGGGAGGGGCCTTACAGCCGAAGCTTTCTTT.

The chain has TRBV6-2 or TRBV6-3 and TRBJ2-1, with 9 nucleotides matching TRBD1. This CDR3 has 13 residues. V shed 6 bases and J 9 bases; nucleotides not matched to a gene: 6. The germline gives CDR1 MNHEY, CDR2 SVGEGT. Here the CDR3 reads CASSIDRGSEQFF. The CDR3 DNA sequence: TGTGCCAGCAGCATCGACAGGGGGTCTGAGCAGTTCTTC.

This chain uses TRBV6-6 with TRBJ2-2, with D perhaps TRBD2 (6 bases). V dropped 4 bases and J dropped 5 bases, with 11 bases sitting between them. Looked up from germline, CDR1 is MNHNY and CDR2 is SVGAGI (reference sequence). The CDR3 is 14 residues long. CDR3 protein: CASSSGLMTGELFF. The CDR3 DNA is TGTGCCAGCAGTTCGGGACTGATGACCGGGGAGCTGTTTTTT.

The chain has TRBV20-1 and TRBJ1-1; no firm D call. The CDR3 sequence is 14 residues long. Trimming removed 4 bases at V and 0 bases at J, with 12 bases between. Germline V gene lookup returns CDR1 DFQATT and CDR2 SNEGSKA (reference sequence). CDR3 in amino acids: CSAKARRLNTEAFF. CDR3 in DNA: TGCAGTGCTAAAGCCCGCAGGCTGAACACTGAAGCTTTCTTT.

DNA for the CDR3: TGCGCCAGCAGTTTAACAGGGGACAACTACAATGAGCAGTTCTTC. Residues: CASSLTGDNYNEQFF. V gene TRBV5-1 combines with J gene TRBJ2-1; 7 positions match TRBD1. CDR1 is SGHRS, CDR2 YFSETQ, per germline. The CDR3 runs to 15 residues. V lost 5 bases, J lost 3 bases, and 8 bases stayed unmatched.

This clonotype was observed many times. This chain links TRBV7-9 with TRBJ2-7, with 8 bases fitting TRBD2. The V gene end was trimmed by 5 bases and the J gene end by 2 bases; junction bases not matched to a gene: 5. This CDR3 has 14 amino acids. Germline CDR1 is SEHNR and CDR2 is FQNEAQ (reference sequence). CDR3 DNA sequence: TGTGCCAGCAGCCTTAGCGGGGTAGCCTACGAGCAGTACTTC. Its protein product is CASSLSGVAYEQYF.

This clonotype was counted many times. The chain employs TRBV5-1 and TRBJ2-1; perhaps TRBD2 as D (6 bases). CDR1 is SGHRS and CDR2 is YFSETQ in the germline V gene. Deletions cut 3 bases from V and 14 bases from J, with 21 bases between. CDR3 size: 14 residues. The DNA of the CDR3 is TGCGCCAGCAGCTGGGGTCAGGAGGGGATCCCGGAGTTCTTC. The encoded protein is CASSWGQEGIPEFF.

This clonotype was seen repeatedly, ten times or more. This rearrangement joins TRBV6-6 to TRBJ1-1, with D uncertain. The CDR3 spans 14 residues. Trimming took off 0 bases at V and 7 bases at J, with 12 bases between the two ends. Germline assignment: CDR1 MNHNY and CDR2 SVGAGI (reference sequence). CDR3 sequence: CASSYSKGNNEAFF. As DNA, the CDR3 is TGTGCCAGCAGTTACTCGAAAGGGAATAATGAAGCTTTCTTT.